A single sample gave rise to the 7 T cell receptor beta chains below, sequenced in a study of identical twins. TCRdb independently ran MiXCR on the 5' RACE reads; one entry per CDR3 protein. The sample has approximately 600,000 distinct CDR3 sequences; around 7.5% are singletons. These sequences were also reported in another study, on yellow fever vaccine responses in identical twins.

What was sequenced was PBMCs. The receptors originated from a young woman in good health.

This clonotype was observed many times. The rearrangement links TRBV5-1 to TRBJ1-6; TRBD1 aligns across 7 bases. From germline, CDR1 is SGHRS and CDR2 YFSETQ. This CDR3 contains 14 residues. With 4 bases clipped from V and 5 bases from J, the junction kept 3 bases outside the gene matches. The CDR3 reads CASSPTGNNSPLHF. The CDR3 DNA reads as TGCGCCAGCAGCCCGACAGGGAATAATTCACCCCTCCACTTT.

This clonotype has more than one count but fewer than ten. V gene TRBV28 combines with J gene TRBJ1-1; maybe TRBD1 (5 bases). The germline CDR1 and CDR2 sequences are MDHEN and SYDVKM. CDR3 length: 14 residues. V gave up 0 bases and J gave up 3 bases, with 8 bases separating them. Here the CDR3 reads CASSLWGTDTEAFF. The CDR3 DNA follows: TGTGCCAGCAGTTTATGGGGGACCGACACTGAAGCTTTCTTT.

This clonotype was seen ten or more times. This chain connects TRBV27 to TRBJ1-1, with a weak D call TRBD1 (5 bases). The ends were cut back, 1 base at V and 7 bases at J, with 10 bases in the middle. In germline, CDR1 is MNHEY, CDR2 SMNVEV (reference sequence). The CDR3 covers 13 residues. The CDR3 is CASSLYDRNEAFF. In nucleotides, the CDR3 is TGTGCCAGCAGTTTATATGACAGAAATGAAGCTTTCTTT.

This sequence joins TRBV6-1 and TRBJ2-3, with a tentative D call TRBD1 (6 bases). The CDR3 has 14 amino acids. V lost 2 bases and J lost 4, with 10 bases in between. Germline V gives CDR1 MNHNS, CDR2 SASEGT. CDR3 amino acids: CASSELQGADTQYF. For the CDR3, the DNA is TGTGCCAGCAGTGAATTACAGGGAGCAGATACGCAGTATTTT.

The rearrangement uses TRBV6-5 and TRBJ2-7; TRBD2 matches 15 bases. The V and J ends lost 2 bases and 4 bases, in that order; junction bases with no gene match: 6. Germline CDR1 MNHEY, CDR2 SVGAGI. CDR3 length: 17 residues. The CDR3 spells CASSYNYGLAGGYEQYF. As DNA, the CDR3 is TGTGCCAGCAGTTACAACTACGGACTAGCGGGAGGGTACGAGCAGTACTTC.

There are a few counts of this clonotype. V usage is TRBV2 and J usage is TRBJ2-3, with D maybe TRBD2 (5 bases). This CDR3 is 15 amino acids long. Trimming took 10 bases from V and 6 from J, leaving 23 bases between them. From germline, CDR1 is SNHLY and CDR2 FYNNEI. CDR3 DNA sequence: TGTGCCACCACACTAGTTTTGGATGTCGTGGATACGCAGTATTTT. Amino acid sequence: CATTLVLDVVDTQYF.

CDR3: CASSFASGLYEQYF. In nucleotides, the CDR3 is TGTGCCAGCAGTTTTGCTAGCGGATTATACGAGCAGTACTTC. The V gene is TRBV12-3 or TRBV12-4, the J gene TRBJ2-7; 7 nucleotides align to TRBD2. The CDR3 runs 14 residues. The V segment lost 3 bases and the J segment 4 bases; nucleotides outside the gene matches: 6.